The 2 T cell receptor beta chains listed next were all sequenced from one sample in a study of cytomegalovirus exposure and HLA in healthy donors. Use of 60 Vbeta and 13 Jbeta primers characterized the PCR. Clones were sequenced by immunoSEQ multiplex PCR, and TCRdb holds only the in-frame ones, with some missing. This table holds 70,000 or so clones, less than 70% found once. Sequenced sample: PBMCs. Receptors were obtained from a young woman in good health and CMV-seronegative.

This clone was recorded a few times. The CDR3 loop is CASSEGRDYNEQFF. DNA of the CDR3: TGTGCCAGCAGTGAAGGACGGGATTACAATGAGCAGTTCTTC. The rearrangement joins TRBV6-4 to TRBJ2-1; D may be TRBD2 (5 bases). V was trimmed by 3 bases and J by 4 bases, leaving 10 bases between them. Germline-derived CDR1 and CDR2 are MRHNA and SNTAGT. There are 14 residues in the CDR3.

This CDR3 reads CASSPHLAGVGQETQYF. CDR3 sequence (DNA): TGTGCCAGCAGCCCTCATCTAGCGGGGGTAGGTCAAGAGACCCAGTACTTC. The chain recombines TRBV7-9 with TRBJ2-5, with 10 nucleotides matching TRBD2. CDR1 and CDR2 from the germline V gene are SEHNR and FQNEAQ (reference sequence). The CDR3 has 17 residues. V lost 5 bases to trimming and J lost 2 bases; unmatched junction nucleotides: 11.